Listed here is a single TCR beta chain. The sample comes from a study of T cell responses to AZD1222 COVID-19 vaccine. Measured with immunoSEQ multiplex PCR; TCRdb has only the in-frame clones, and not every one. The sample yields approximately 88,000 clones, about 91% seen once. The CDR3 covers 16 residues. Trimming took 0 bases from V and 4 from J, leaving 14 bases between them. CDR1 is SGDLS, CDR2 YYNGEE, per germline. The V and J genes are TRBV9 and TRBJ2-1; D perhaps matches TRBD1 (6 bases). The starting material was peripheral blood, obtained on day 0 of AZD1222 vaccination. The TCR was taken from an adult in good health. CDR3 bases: TGTGCCAGCAGCGTAGCGGTGCAGGGGTTTTACAATGAGCAGTTCTTC. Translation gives CASSVAVQGFYNEQFF.